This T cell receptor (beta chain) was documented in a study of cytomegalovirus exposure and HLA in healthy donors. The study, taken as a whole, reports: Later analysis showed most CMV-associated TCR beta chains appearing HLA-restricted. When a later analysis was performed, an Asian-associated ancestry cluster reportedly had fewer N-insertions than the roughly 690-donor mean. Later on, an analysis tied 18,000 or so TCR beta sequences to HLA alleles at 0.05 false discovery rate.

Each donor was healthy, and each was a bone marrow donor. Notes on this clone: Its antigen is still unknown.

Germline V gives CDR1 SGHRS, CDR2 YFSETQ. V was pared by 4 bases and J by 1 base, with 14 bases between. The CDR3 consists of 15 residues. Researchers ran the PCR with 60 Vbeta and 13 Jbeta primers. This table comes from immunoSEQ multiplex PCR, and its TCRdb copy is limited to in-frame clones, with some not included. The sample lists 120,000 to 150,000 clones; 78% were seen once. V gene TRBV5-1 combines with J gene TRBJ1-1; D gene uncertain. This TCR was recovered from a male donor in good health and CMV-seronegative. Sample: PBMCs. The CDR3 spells CASSPGSSANTEAFF. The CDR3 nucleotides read TGCGCCAGCAGCCCGGGATCCTCCGCGAACACTGAAGCTTTCTTT.